This TCR beta chain was identified during a study of shared T cell receptors in the human thymus (dated by TCRdb to the early 2020s). Background on the whole study: The study investigated the way shared, self-reactive T-cell receptor alpha chains are produced in the human thymus.

The CDR3 numbers 14 residues from cysteine through phenylalanine. The read is trimmed to its CDR3 DNA, 42 bases read in frame from base 1. V loses 2 bases, J loses 0 bases, and the germline ends lie 5 bases apart. CDR1 and CDR2 (LGHNA, YSLEER) derive from the germline V gene. Only one count was recorded for this clone. Its antigen is unknown. No base quality values were provided; no much bigger clone lies one nucleotide off. Library prep was done by the immunoSEQ multiplex PCR assay. Here the immuneACCESS table is served through TCRdb, limited to in-frame sequences with V and J called. Missing clones are a known gap in these copies; in checked studies unresolved V genes cover under half, and the rest lacks a known reason. This sample has some 400,000 clones in its table, and around 95% of those were observed once. The ten largest clones represent roughly 0.02% of the sample.

The chain uses TRBV4-3 and TRBJ1-5; the D gene assignment is ambiguous. The sequenced sample consisted of thymocytes. This TCR derives from a human donor. The CDR3 protein: CASSQIYSNQPQHF. The sequenced DNA is TGCGCCAGCAGCCAAATCTATAGCAATCAGCCCCAGCATTTT.